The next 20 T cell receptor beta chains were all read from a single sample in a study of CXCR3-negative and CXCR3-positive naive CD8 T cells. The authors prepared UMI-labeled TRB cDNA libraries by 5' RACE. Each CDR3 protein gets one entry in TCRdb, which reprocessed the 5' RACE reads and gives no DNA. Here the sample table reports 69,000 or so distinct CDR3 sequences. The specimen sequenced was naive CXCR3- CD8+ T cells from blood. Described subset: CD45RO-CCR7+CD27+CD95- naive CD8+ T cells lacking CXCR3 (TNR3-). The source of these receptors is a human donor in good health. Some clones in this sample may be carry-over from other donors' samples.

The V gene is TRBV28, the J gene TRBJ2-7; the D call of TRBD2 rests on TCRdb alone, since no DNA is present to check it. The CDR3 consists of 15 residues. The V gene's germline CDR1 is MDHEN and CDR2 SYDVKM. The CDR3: CASNRPVEGSDEQYF.

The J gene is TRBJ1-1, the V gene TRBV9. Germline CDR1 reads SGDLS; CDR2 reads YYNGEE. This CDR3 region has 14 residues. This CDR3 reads CASSVGAGPTEAFF.

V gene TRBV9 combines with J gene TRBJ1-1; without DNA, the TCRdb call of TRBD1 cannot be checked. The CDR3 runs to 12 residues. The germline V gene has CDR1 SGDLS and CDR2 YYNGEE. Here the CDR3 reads CASSVMGGEAFF.

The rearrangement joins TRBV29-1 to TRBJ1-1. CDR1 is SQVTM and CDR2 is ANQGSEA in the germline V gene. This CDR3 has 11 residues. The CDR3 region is CSVLTYTEAFF.

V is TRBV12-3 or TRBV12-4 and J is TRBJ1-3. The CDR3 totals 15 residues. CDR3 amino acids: CASSFGGLSGNTIYF.

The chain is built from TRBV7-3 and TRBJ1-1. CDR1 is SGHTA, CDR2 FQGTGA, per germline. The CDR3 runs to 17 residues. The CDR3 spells CASIFGGGARRNTEAFF.

The CDR3 sequence: CSARQGGSAYEQYF. The chain recombines TRBV20-1 with TRBJ2-7; TCRdb picks TRBD1, but there is no DNA to check that call. In germline, CDR1 is DFQATT, CDR2 SNEGSKA (reference sequence). The CDR3 runs 14 residues.

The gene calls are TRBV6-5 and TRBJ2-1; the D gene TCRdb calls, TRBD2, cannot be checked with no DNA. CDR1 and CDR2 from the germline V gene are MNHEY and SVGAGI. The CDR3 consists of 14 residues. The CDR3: CASSPGTSADEQFF.

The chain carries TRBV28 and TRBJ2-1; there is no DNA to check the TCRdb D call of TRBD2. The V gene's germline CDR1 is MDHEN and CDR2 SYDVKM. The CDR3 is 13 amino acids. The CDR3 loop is CASSLAGVYEQFF.

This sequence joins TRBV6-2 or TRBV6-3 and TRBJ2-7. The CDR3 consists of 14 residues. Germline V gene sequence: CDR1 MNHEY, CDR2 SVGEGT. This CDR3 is CASSYSTSAYEQYF.

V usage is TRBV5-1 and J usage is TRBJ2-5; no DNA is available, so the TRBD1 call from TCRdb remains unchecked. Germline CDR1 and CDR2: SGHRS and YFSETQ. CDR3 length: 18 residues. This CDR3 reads CASILPPRTGQIGETQYF.

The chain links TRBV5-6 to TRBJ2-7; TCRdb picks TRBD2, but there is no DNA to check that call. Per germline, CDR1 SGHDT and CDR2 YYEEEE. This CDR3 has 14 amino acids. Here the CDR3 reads CASSLVRSHYEQYF.

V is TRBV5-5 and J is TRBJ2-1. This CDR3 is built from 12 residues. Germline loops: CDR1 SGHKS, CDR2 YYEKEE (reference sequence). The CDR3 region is CASSSRYGEQFF.

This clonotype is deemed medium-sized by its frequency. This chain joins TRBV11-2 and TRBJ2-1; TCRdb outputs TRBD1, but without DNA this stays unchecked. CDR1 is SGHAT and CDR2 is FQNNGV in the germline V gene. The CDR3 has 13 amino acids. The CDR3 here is CASSPRTGNEQFF. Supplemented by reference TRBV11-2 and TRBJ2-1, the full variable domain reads EAGVAQSPRYKIIEKRQSVAFWCNPISGHATLYWYQQILGQGPKLLIQFQNNGVVDDSQLPKDRFSAERLKGVDSTLKIQPAKLEDSAVYLCASSPRTGNEQFFGPGTRLTVL.

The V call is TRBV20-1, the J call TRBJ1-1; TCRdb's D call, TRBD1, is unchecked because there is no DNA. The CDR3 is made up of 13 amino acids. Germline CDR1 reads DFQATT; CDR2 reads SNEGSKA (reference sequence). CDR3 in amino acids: CSALQGAHTEAFF.

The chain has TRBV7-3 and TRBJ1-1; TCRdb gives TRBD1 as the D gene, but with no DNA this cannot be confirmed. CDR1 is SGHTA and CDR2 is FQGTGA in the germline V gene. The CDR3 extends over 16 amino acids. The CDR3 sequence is CASSLIGGRGNTEAFF.

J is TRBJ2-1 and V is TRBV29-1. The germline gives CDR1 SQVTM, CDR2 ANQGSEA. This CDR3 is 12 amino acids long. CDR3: CSVDDSDNEQFF.

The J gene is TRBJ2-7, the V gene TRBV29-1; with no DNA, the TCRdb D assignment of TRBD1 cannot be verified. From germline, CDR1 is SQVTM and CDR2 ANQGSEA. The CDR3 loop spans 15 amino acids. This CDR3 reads CSVEEGTGVPYEQYF.

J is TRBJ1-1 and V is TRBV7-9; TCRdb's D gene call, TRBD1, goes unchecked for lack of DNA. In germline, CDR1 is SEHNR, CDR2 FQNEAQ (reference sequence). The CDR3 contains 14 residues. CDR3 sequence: CASSPHSGDTEAFF.

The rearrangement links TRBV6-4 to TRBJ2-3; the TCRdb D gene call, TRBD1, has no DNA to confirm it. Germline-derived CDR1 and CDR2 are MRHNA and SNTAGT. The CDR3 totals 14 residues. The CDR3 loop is CASSDSTEGNTQYF.